This entry lists 17 T cell receptor beta chains sequenced from one sample in a study of blood T cells in healthy people across ages. Together with a sample-barcoded 5' primer, a J-beta primer mix was included in a second PCR lasting about 6 to 11 cycles. TCRdb called the 5' RACE reads again in MiXCR, with one record for every CDR3 protein. Here the sample spans 750,000 to 950,000 distinct CDR3 sequences, more than 25% being singletons. The sample also formed part of further work on T cells of mothers and their children.

The sample taken for sequencing was blood. The receptors here all came from a boy younger than 18 in good health.

Only a few counts were recorded for this clonotype. V gene TRBV9 combines with J gene TRBJ2-5, with 12 bases lining up with TRBD2. CDR1 is SGDLS, CDR2 YYNGEE, per germline. J was trimmed by 2 bases and V by 1 base; bases with no gene match: 0. This CDR3 contains 15 residues. The CDR3 here is CASSVLAGGQETQYF. CDR3 bases: TGTGCCAGCAGCGTACTAGCGGGGGGGCAAGAGACCCAGTACTTC. Supplemented by reference TRBV9 and TRBJ2-5, the full variable domain reads DSGVTQTPKHLITATGQRVTLRCSPRSGDLSVYWYQQSLDQGLQFLIQYYNGEERAKGNILERFSAQQFPDLHSELNLSSLELGDSALYFCASSVLAGGQETQYFGPGTRLLVL.

The V call is TRBV9, the J call TRBJ2-3; TRBD2 matches at 10 bases. This CDR3 comprises 18 residues. V trimming: 4 bases; J trimming: 5 bases; junction bases outside the gene matches: 16. Germline V gives CDR1 SGDLS, CDR2 YYNGEE. The CDR3 protein is CASSTTRTSGAVGDTQYF. In DNA form, the CDR3 reads TGTGCCAGCAGCACTACCAGAACTAGCGGGGCCGTGGGAGATACGCAGTATTTT. Supplemented by reference TRBV9 and TRBJ2-3, the full variable domain reads DSGVTQTPKHLITATGQRVTLRCSPRSGDLSVYWYQQSLDQGLQFLIQYYNGEERAKGNILERFSAQQFPDLHSELNLSSLELGDSALYFCASSTTRTSGAVGDTQYFGPGTRLTVL.

J is TRBJ1-5 and V is TRBV27; D may be TRBD1 (5 bases). V was cut by 3 bases and J by 7 bases, with 13 bases left in between. The CDR3 consists of 14 residues. The germline V gene has CDR1 MNHEY and CDR2 SMNVEV (reference sequence). The chain's CDR3 is CASSLLLGDQPQHF. The CDR3 DNA sequence: TGTGCCAGCAGTTTGCTTTTGGGGGACCAGCCCCAGCATTTT.

The table lists this clonotype with a few counts. The chain employs TRBV20-1 and TRBJ2-1, with D unclear. V was clipped by 3 bases and J by 2 bases, with 8 bases between them. From germline, CDR1 is DFQATT and CDR2 SNEGSKA (reference sequence). The CDR3 is made up of 13 amino acids. The CDR3 spells CSASDGPYNEQFF. Written as DNA, the CDR3 is TGCAGTGCTAGCGACGGACCCTACAATGAGCAGTTCTTC.

The chain employs TRBV7-2 and TRBJ2-2; D is uncertain. CDR1 SGHTA and CDR2 FQGNSA come from the germline V gene. This CDR3 region has 15 residues. V dropped 2 bases and J dropped 4 bases, with 11 bases sitting between them. The CDR3 DNA is TGTGCCAGCAGCTTAAAGCTAAGAGGCACCGGGGAGCTGTTTTTT. Protein sequence: CASSLKLRGTGELFF.

The chain couples TRBV20-1 to TRBJ2-1; 8 nucleotides line up with TRBD2. The tail of the sequence fits TRBJ2-7 better, so the J call may be wrong. The CDR3 sequence is 17 residues long. Germline assignment: CDR1 DFQATT and CDR2 SNEGSKA (reference sequence). The CDR3 DNA is TGCAGTGCCACGACGTGGCGGGGGGACGGGGGACCATACGAGCAGTACTTC. Amino acid sequence: CSATTWRGDGGPYEQYF.

In this sample, this clonotype turned up a few times. The rearrangement links TRBV7-9 to TRBJ2-5, with 9 bases aligning to TRBD1. TRBJ2-7 matches the DNA end more closely, so the J call is doubtful. Germline assignment: CDR1 SEHNR and CDR2 FQNEAQ (reference sequence). This CDR3 spans 16 amino acids. This CDR3 reads CASSLDLWDRVYEQYF. The CDR3 DNA reads TGTGCCAGCAGCTTAGATCTTTGGGACAGGGTCTACGAGCAGTACTTC.

The V gene is TRBV3-1, the J gene TRBJ2-1, with 7 bases fitting TRBD2. The assigned J gene may be wrong: the sequence end matches TRBJ2-7 better. The germline CDR1 and CDR2 sequences are LGHDT and YNNKEL (reference sequence). This CDR3 is built from 13 residues. The CDR3 loop reads CASMGGVSYEQYF. The CDR3 nucleotides read TGTGCCAGCATGGGAGGGGTCTCCTACGAGCAGTACTTC.

The V call is TRBV20-1, the J call TRBJ1-4; possible D gene TRBD1, 6 bases. The ends were cut back, 5 bases at V and 7 bases at J, with 14 bases in the middle. The CDR3 length is 13 residues. Germline V lookup: CDR1 DFQATT, CDR2 SNEGSKA (reference sequence). CDR3 coding DNA: TGCAGTGCTGCCCGGACAGCTCGTGAAAAACTGTTTTTT. Translating it yields CSAARTAREKLFF.

The chain recombines TRBV7-9 with TRBJ2-3, with D unclear. Trimming stripped 4 bases from V and 5 bases from J, with 16 bases between. This CDR3 region has 15 residues. Germline CDR1 is SEHNR and CDR2 is FQNEAQ (reference sequence). The CDR3 DNA sequence: TGTGCCAGCAGCTCCCCTTACACCGTGGGAGATACGCAGTATTTT. It codes for CASSSPYTVGDTQYF.

The chain recombines TRBV28 with TRBJ1-4; D might be TRBD1 (5 bases). With 3 bases removed from V and 8 bases from J, the gap between germline ends came to 13 bases. In germline, CDR1 is MDHEN, CDR2 SYDVKM. The CDR3 is 14 amino acids. For the CDR3, the DNA is TGTGCCAGCAGTTTGTCACGGGGGAGCGAAAAACTGTTTTTT. Translation: CASSLSRGSEKLFF. The variable domain in full, with the rest retrieved from reference TRBV28 and TRBJ1-4, is DVKVTQSSRYLVKRTGEKVFLECVQDMDHENMFWYRQDPGLGLRLIYFSYDVKMKEKGDIPEGYSVSREKKERFSLILESASTNQTSMYLCASSLSRGSEKLFFGSGTQLSVL.

There are a few counts of this clonotype. The rearrangement joins TRBV12-3 or TRBV12-4 to TRBJ2-1, with D perhaps matching TRBD1 (5 bases). The DNA end is a closer match to TRBJ2-5, so the J assignment may be wrong. This CDR3 is 13 amino acids long. The CDR3 coding sequence is TGTGCCAGCAGTTTAGGGGGCTGGGGGACCCAGTACTTC. Its translation: CASSLGGWGTQYF.

V gene TRBV6-5 combines with J gene TRBJ2-1, with TRBD1 identical over 7 bases. CDR1 and CDR2 from the germline V gene are MNHEY and SVGAGI. This CDR3 spans 14 amino acids. V lost 0 bases to trimming and J lost 10 bases; unmatched junction nucleotides: 6. The CDR3 DNA is TGTGCCAGCAGTTACTCCGACAGGGATAGCGAGCAGTTCTTC. As protein: CASSYSDRDSEQFF.

The chain joins TRBV29-1 to TRBJ2-3, with 9 bases fitting TRBD2. Germline CDR1 is SQVTM and CDR2 is ANQGSEA. V dropped 3 bases and J dropped 9; count of bases not matched to a gene: 7. The CDR3 consists of 13 residues. In DNA form, the CDR3 reads TGCAGCGTTGAGGAAGTAGCGGGAGACACGCAGTATTTT. This translates into CSVEEVAGDTQYF.

The sample holds one count of this clonotype. The chain employs TRBV6-5 and TRBJ2-2; no clear D. Germline V CDR1 and CDR2: MNHEY, SVGAGI. Trimming took off 0 bases at V and 7 bases at J, with 3 bases between the two ends. The CDR3 runs to 12 residues. CDR3 nucleotide sequence: TGTGCCAGCAGTTACTCCGACGGGGAGCTGTTTTTT. Translation gives CASSYSDGELFF.

The genes are TRBV6-5 and TRBJ1-2; no clear D gene. The CDR3 extends over 15 amino acids. Germline loops: CDR1 MNHEY, CDR2 SVGAGI. The V end lost 0 bases, the J end lost 3 bases, and 11 bases lay between the germline ends. The CDR3: CASSYSRRFDYGYTF. The CDR3 region has the DNA TGTGCCAGCAGTTACTCGAGGCGTTTTGACTATGGCTACACCTTC.

The chain couples TRBV6-5 to TRBJ2-5; D unresolved. Between the trimmed V and J ends, which lost 5 bases and 5 bases, there was a span of 12 bases. Germline loops: CDR1 MNHEY, CDR2 SVGAGI. This CDR3 comprises 13 residues. CDR3 nucleotides: TGTGCCAGCAGTGAATCCAGGATGGAGACCCAGTACTTC. This sequence encodes CASSESRMETQYF.